The 19 T cell receptor beta chains below come from one sample, sequenced in a study of regulatory T cells in long-lasting Graves disease. Described time point: newly diagnosed GD, antithyroid drugs for less than 3 months. The TCR library used RNA extracted from PBMCs. Both iRepertoire HTBI primers and Arm-PCR of CDR3 regions were used to build the TCR beta libraries. MiXCR, applied by TCRdb to the multiplex PCR reads, yields one record per CDR3 protein. The sample lists about 350,000 distinct CDR3 sequences, 15% to 20% occurring once. These data were also filed under a second study, of T cells in Graves' hyperthyroidism and ophthalmopathy.

This sample comprised peripheral blood mononuclear cells (PBMCs), obtained at new diagnosis, from a patient treated with antithyroid drugs. The receptors derive from a woman aged 18-29 years with Graves disease.

At least ten counts were recorded for this clonotype. The V gene is TRBV3-1, the J gene TRBJ2-1; the D is unclear. The germline V and J ends were trimmed by 2 bases and 4 bases, with 12 bases remaining between them. The CDR3 extends over 15 amino acids. Germline CDR1 and CDR2: LGHDT and YNNKEL (reference sequence). In DNA form, the CDR3 reads TGTGCCAGCAGCCAAACGGTACGGAAATACAATGAGCAGTTCTTC. It specifies CASSQTVRKYNEQFF.

A remark on this clonotype: Only one base separates this from a far larger clonotype, so it likely reflects a read error. The V and J genes are TRBV6-1 and TRBJ2-3; TRBD2 agrees at 14 bases. With the DNA end fitting TRBJ2-4 better, the J assignment may be wrong. This CDR3 has 23 amino acids. Germline CDR1 MNHNS, CDR2 SASEGT. The CDR3 loop reads CASNTRLAGGTTLRGRSIDDQYF. The CDR3, as DNA: TGTGCCAGCAACACCCGACTAGCGGGGGGGACCACGCTGCGGGGGAGATCGATCGACGATCAGTACTTC.

This clonotype was seen ten or more times. The genes are TRBV20-1 and TRBJ1-5; TRBD1 agrees at 9 bases. V trimming: 7 bases; J trimming: 6 bases; junction bases outside the gene matches: 16. Germline CDR1 reads DFQATT; CDR2 reads SNEGSKA (reference sequence). The CDR3 length is 16 residues. CDR3 coding DNA: TGCAGTGGAGCACAGGGGGCGAGCCTCCAAGGTCAGCCCCAGCATTTT. Residues: CSGAQGASLQGQPQHF.

This clonotype was observed at least ten times. The gene calls are TRBV28 and TRBJ2-3; unclear D gene. From germline, CDR1 is MDHEN and CDR2 SYDVKM. V was cut by 7 bases and J by 6 bases, with 11 bases left in between. This CDR3 is 12 amino acids long. The chain's CDR3 is CASMVSVDTQYF. The CDR3 DNA reads as TGTGCCAGCATGGTATCCGTGGATACGCAGTATTTT.

As for this clonotype: This is likely an artifact of a read error, given a far larger clone one base away. Since the CDR3 does not end with the conserved phenylalanine or tryptophan, this likely comes from a read error. This chain links TRBV11-2 with TRBJ2-5; TRBD1 might be the D (5 bases). TRBJ2-1 matches the DNA end more closely, so the J call is doubtful. Germline lookup yields CDR1 SGHAT and CDR2 FQNNGV. The CDR3 covers 17 residues. This CDR3 reads CASSLGHGARSFNEQFS. As DNA, the CDR3 is TGTGCCAGCAGCTTAGGACATGGGGCCCGGAGTTTCAATGAGCAGTTCTCC.

This clonotype appeared many times. The chain uses TRBV7-9 and TRBJ2-7; 12 bases fit TRBD2. V shed 7 bases and J 4 bases; nucleotides not matched to a gene: 8. This CDR3 has 15 residues. The V gene's germline CDR1 is SEHNR and CDR2 FQNEAQ (reference sequence). CDR3 bases: TGTGCCAGCACCCCACTGACTAGCGGGGGATACGAGCAGTACTTC. It codes for CASTPLTSGGYEQYF.

This clonotype was observed many times. The V and J genes are TRBV5-1 and TRBJ1-1, with TRBD1 as a possible D gene (6 bases). The CDR3 is 14 residues long. Germline lookup yields CDR1 SGHRS and CDR2 YFSETQ. V lost 0 bases and J 4 bases, leaving 10 bases between the germline ends. DNA for the CDR3: TGCGCCAGCAGCTTGGCAGGGGCGGGCACTGAAGCTTTCTTT. Its translation: CASSLAGAGTEAFF.

Many counts were recorded for this clonotype. The chain has TRBV20-1 and TRBJ2-3, with 12 bases that match TRBD2. This CDR3 has 18 amino acids. CDR1 is DFQATT, CDR2 SNEGSKA, per germline (reference sequence). Trimming removed 2 bases from V and 1 base from J; junction bases left unmatched: 10. CDR3 protein: CSARLPSGGVFGTDTQYF. For the CDR3, the DNA is TGCAGTGCTAGACTACCTAGCGGGGGGGTTTTCGGCACAGATACGCAGTATTTT.

This clonotype was seen ten or more times. The rearrangement joins TRBV5-1 to TRBJ2-1; D is possibly TRBD1 (7 bases). The length of the CDR3 is 15 residues. Germline V gene sequence: CDR1 SGHRS, CDR2 YFSETQ. V was shortened by 0 bases and J by 8 bases, with 15 bases between the two germline ends. This CDR3 is CASSLEAGGYYEQFF. Here the CDR3 DNA reads TGCGCCAGCAGCTTGGAGGCAGGGGGGTACTATGAGCAGTTCTTC.

A few counts support this clonotype. This rearrangement joins TRBV7-9 to TRBJ2-1; D perhaps matches TRBD2 (5 bases). The germline V and J ends were trimmed by 7 bases and 10 bases, with 14 bases remaining between them. There are 12 residues in the CDR3. Germline loops: CDR1 SEHNR, CDR2 FQNEAQ (reference sequence). The CDR3 is CASNPPPGEQFF. The DNA of the CDR3 is TGTGCCAGCAACCCCCCGCCGGGAGAGCAGTTCTTC.

This clonotype was detected many times. The chain joins TRBV12-3 or TRBV12-4 to TRBJ2-3, with D possibly being TRBD2 (5 bases). V was clipped by 7 bases and J by 1 base, with 15 bases between them. The CDR3 loop spans 15 amino acids. DNA of the CDR3: TGTGCCAGCACCGAACCCGGGGTGCGCACAGATACGCAGTATTTT. This gives the protein CASTEPGVRTDTQYF.

This clonotype turned up a few times. The chain carries TRBV7-9 and TRBJ2-5; 9 bases fit TRBD1. J gave up 1 base and V 1 base, and 4 bases lay outside the gene matches. The germline V gene encodes CDR1 SEHNR and CDR2 FQNEAQ (reference sequence). This CDR3 is built from 16 residues. The CDR3 is CASSLGGQGFQETQYF. The CDR3 DNA reads TGTGCCAGCAGCTTAGGGGGACAGGGTTTCCAAGAGACCCAGTACTTC.

The chain is built from TRBV5-1 and TRBJ2-1; tentatively, D is TRBD1 or TRBD2 (6 bases each). With 3 bases removed from V and 5 bases from J, the gap between germline ends came to 15 bases. Per the germline V gene, CDR1 is SGHRS and CDR2 is YFSETQ. The CDR3 consists of 15 residues. The CDR3 sequence is CASSSGAGIDNEQFF. The CDR3 bases are TGCGCCAGCAGCTCGGGGGCGGGGATCGACAATGAGCAGTTCTTC.

This clonotype has ten or more counts. V gene TRBV6-2 or TRBV6-3 combines with J gene TRBJ2-1; D unresolved. The CDR3 contains 15 residues. Looked up from germline, CDR1 is MNHEY and CDR2 is SVGEGT. V was trimmed by 5 bases and J by 0 bases, leaving 11 bases between them. CDR3 DNA: TGTGCCAGCAGTCCTAAAAGGAGCTCCTACAATGAGCAGTTCTTC. It yields the protein CASSPKRSSYNEQFF.

This rearrangement joins TRBV19 to TRBJ2-7, with D possibly matching TRBD2 (5 bases). The CDR3 contains 14 residues. Germline V gene lookup returns CDR1 LNHDA and CDR2 SQIVND (reference sequence). Trimming removed 6 bases at V and 6 bases at J, with 18 bases between. The CDR3 coding sequence is TGTGCCAGTAGCGGGATTAGCTTCGAGTCCGAGCAGTACTTC. The encoded protein is CASSGISFESEQYF.

The CDR3 DNA sequence: TGTGCCAGCAGTCCCTACCGCGGGAGCTCCTACAATGAGCAGTTCTTC. It is translated as CASSPYRGSSYNEQFF. The gene calls are TRBV27 and TRBJ2-1; 7 nucleotides align to TRBD2. The CDR3 spans 16 residues. Per germline, CDR1 MNHEY and CDR2 SMNVEV (reference sequence). J lost 0 bases, V lost 5 bases, and 7 bases had no gene match.

V usage is TRBV5-5 and J usage is TRBJ1-5, with TRBD1 matching 7 bases. CDR1 SGHKS and CDR2 YYEKEE come from the germline V gene (reference sequence). V lost 4 bases to trimming and J lost 1 base; unmatched junction nucleotides: 14. The CDR3 is 18 amino acids. The CDR3 nucleotides are TGTGCCAGCAGCAAACAGGGTGGGGGACAGCAAAGCAATCAGCCCCAGCATTTT. Its translation is CASSKQGGGQQSNQPQHF.

This clonotype was seen a handful of times. J is TRBJ2-7 and V is TRBV6-5; 7 nucleotides line up with TRBD2. The CDR3 extends over 14 amino acids. The V and J ends lost 2 bases and 5 bases, in that order; junction bases with no gene match: 6. CDR1 is MNHEY, CDR2 SVGAGI, per germline. CDR3 loop: CASSYGGGGHEQYF. CDR3 sequence (DNA): TGTGCCAGCAGTTACGGCGGGGGTGGCCACGAGCAGTACTTC.

This clonotype was observed many times. The V and J genes are TRBV2 and TRBJ1-1; 10 nucleotides align to TRBD1. Trimming cost V 7 bases and J 4 bases; bases outside gene matches: 9. The V gene's germline CDR1 is SNHLY and CDR2 FYNNEI. The CDR3 covers 15 residues. In nucleotides, the CDR3 is TGTGCCAGCACCGAAGGGGGACAGGGGTCCACTGAAGCTTTCTTT. It is translated as CASTEGGQGSTEAFF.